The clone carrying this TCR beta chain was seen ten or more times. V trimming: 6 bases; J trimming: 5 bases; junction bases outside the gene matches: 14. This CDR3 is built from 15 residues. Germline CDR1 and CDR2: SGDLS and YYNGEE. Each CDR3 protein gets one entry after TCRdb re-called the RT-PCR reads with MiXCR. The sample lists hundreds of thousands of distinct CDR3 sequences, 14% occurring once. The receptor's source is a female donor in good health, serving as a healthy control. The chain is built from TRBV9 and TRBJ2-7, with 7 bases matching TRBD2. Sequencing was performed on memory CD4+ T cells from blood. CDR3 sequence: CASTETGGRYDEQYF. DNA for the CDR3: TGTGCCAGCACCGAAACGGGAGGCCGTTATGACGAGCAGTACTTC.